This TCR beta chain was observed in a study of cytomegalovirus exposure and HLA in healthy donors. A note on this clone: Its cognate antigen is unknown.

Study-level results: Altogether, 164 TCR beta chains were recorded as cytomegalovirus-associated.

The PCR made use of 60 Vbeta and 13 Jbeta primers. TCRdb keeps only in-frame clones here, not all; method: immunoSEQ multiplex PCR. Among around 94,000 clones, 60% to 85% were seen once, and the ten largest hold about 4.6%. The clonotype was recovered from a woman aged 40 to 50 in good health and CMV-seropositive. The sample taken for sequencing was PBMCs.

The DNA of the CDR3 is TGTGCCAGCAGCTCCGGGACTAGCGGGAGCAATGAGCAGTTCTTC. It specifies CASSSGTSGSNEQFF. The rearrangement uses TRBV11-2 and TRBJ2-1; 14 nucleotides align to TRBD2. CDR3 length: 15 residues. The V segment lost 4 bases and the J segment 6 bases; nucleotides outside the gene matches: 2. Germline CDR1 and CDR2: SGHAT and FQNNGV.